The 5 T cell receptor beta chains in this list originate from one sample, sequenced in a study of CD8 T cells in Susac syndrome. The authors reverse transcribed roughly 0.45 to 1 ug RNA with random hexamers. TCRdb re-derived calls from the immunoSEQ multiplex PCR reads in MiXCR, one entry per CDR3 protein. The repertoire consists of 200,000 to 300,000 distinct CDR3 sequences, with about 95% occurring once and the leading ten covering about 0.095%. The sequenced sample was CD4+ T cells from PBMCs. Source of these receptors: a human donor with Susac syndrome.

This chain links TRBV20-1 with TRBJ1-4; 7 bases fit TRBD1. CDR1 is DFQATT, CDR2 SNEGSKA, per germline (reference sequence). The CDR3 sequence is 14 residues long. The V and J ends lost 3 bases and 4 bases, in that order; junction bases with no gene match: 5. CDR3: CSASSGGGNEKLFF. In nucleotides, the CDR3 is TGCAGTGCTAGTTCAGGGGGGGGTAATGAAAAACTGTTTTTT.

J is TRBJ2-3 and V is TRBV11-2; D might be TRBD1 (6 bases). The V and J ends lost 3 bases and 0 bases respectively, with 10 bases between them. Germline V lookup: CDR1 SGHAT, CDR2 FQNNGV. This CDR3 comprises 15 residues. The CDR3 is CASSLTGLSTDTQYF. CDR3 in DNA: TGTGCCAGCAGCTTGACAGGCCTTAGCACAGATACGCAGTATTTT.

In DNA, the CDR3 is TGCAGCGCAAAACAGGGTCTTGGCGCCTACGAGCAGTACTTC. Its translation is CSAKQGLGAYEQYF. J is TRBJ2-7 and V is TRBV29-1; maybe TRBD1 (6 bases). The CDR3 runs to 14 residues. CDR1 and CDR2 (germline): SQVTM, ANQGSEA. Trimming took off 7 bases at V and 2 bases at J, with 18 bases between the two ends.

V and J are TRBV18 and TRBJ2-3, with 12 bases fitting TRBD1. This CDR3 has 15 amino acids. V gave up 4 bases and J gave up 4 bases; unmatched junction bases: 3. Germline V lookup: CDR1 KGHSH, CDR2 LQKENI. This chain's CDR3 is CASSLGTGGADTQYF. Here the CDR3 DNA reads TGTGCCAGCTCACTAGGGACAGGGGGCGCAGATACGCAGTATTTT.

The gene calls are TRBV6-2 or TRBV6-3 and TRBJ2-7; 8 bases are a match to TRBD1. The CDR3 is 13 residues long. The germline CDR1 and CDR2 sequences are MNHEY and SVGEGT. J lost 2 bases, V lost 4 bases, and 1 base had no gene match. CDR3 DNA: TGTGCCAGCAGTTGGGACAGGCCCTACGAGCAGTACTTC. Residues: CASSWDRPYEQYF.